These 15 T cell receptor beta chains came from one sample sequenced in a study of shared clonotypes between healthy human individuals. TCRdb's copy holds only in-frame clones and misses some; the assay was immunoSEQ multiplex PCR. The sample contains approximately 2.1 million clones, 85% to 95% of which appear only once. Sequenced input: naive CD4+ T cells from PBMCs. Stated subset: CD45RA+ positively selected. All receptors come from a man younger than 35 in good health. Some clones in this sample may be carry-over from other donors' samples.

This sequence joins TRBV7-9 and TRBJ2-7; 10 bases align to TRBD2. CDR1 and CDR2 (germline): SEHNR, FQNEAQ (reference sequence). The J segment lost 0 bases and the V segment lost 5 bases, leaving 7 bases of the junction unmatched. This CDR3 is 16 amino acids long. CDR3 sequence reads: CASSLGLAAFSYEQYF. The CDR3 region has the DNA TGTGCCAGCAGCCTTGGACTAGCGGCATTCTCCTACGAGCAGTACTTC.

This rearrangement joins TRBV5-4 to TRBJ2-3, with 7 bases lining up with TRBD1. Trimming took 4 bases from V and 1 from J; bases not matched to a gene: 12. The CDR3 extends over 17 amino acids. Germline CDR1 and CDR2: SGHNT and YYREEE (reference sequence). CDR3 nucleotides: TGTGCCAGCAGCCGCCGCCCTCGACAGGGTGGCACAGATACGCAGTATTTT. This translates into CASSRRPRQGGTDTQYF.

In this sample, this clone turned up once. A read error may be the cause here, since a much bigger clone is one base away. Other DNA variants within this sample encode the same CDR3. The gene calls are TRBV11-2 and TRBJ1-1; D is undetermined. V shed 3 bases and J shed 1 base, with 6 bases lying between them. CDR1 and CDR2 from the germline V gene are SGHAT and FQNNGV. The CDR3 loop spans 13 amino acids. The CDR3 nucleotides read TGTGCCAGCAGCTTCGAGGGGAACACTGAAGCTTTCTTT. Translation gives CASSFEGNTEAFF.

This sequence joins TRBV7-3 and TRBJ2-5; tentatively, D is TRBD1 (6 bases). There are 13 residues in the CDR3. Germline lookup yields CDR1 SGHTA and CDR2 FQGTGA. The germline V and J ends were trimmed by 5 bases and 1 base, with 8 bases remaining between them. The CDR3 DNA follows: TGTGCCAGCAGCCCGACAGGCCAAGAGACCCAGTACTTC. Its protein product is CASSPTGQETQYF.

A single count supports this clone. The same CDR3 can be traced to other DNA sequences in this sample. The J gene is TRBJ2-1, the V gene TRBV7-9, with 7 bases that match TRBD2. This CDR3 spans 11 amino acids. J lost 8 bases, V lost 6 bases, and 1 base had no gene match. CDR1 SEHNR and CDR2 FQNEAQ come from the germline V gene (reference sequence). The CDR3 reads CASSLADEQFF. As DNA, the CDR3 is TGTGCCAGCAGTCTAGCGGATGAGCAGTTCTTC.

The genes are TRBV4-1 and TRBJ2-5; 7 bases align to TRBD2. The CDR3 sequence is 17 residues long. The V gene end was trimmed by 3 bases and the J gene end by 5 bases; junction bases not matched to a gene: 15. Germline CDR1 reads MGHRA; CDR2 reads YSYEKL. CDR3 sequence: CASSQLTSSQAGETQYF. CDR3 nucleotides: TGCGCCAGCAGCCAGTTGACTAGCAGTCAGGCAGGGGAGACCCAGTACTTC.

This rearrangement joins TRBV20-1 to TRBJ2-7; 7 bases fit TRBD1. Germline V CDR1 and CDR2: DFQATT, SNEGSKA (reference sequence). The CDR3 totals 11 residues. V lost 4 bases to trimming and J lost 5 bases; unmatched junction nucleotides: 2. CDR3 DNA sequence: TGCAGTGCTACACAGGGGAACGAGCAGTACTTC. This codes for CSATQGNEQYF.

This clone appeared once. The gene calls are TRBV6-6 and TRBJ2-1; tentatively, D is TRBD1 or TRBD2 (6 bases each). This CDR3 comprises 14 residues. Germline loops: CDR1 MNHNY, CDR2 SVGAGI (reference sequence). The V and J ends lost 7 bases and 7 bases respectively, with 17 bases between them. The chain's CDR3 is CASTYSGAPNEQFF. The CDR3, as DNA: TGTGCCAGCACCTACTCGGGGGCGCCGAATGAGCAGTTCTTC.

The chain uses TRBV5-4 and TRBJ2-3, with D possibly matching TRBD2 (5 bases). Trimming shortened V by 1 base and J by 3 bases, and 6 bases separated the two germline ends. Germline V gene lookup returns CDR1 SGHNT and CDR2 YYREEE (reference sequence). The CDR3 totals 13 residues. DNA for the CDR3: TGTGCCAGCAGCTTGAGGAGGACAGATACGCAGTATTTT. Translating it yields CASSLRRTDTQYF. The full variable domain, with the rest looked up from reference TRBV5-4 and TRBJ2-3, is ETGVTQSPTHLIKTRGQQVTLRCSSQSGHNTVSWYQQALGQGPQFIFQYYREEENGRGNFPPRFSGLQFPNYSSELNVNALELDDSALYLCASSLRRTDTQYFGPGTRLTVL.

V gene TRBV15 combines with J gene TRBJ2-5; no reliable D call. The CDR3 loop spans 16 amino acids. Trimming cost V 3 bases and J 1 base, with 15 bases left between them. Germline V CDR1 and CDR2: LNHNV, YYDKDF (reference sequence). The CDR3 reads CATSRGMASGQETQYF. CDR3 coding DNA: TGTGCCACCAGCAGGGGAATGGCGTCAGGCCAAGAGACCCAGTACTTC.

Of note for this clone: Additional DNA sequences in this sample encode the identical CDR3. The DNA of the CDR3 is TGCGCCAGCAGCTTGGCCGGAGCAAACTATGGCTACACCTTC. This translates into CASSLAGANYGYTF. The chain recombines TRBV5-1 with TRBJ1-2; unclear D gene. Germline values: CDR1 SGHRS, CDR2 YFSETQ. The CDR3 has 14 amino acids. Deletions cut 0 bases from V and 2 bases from J, with 8 bases between.

The chain links TRBV27 to TRBJ1-1; D not certain. Trimming took off 1 base at V and 4 bases at J, with 13 bases between the two ends. CDR1 MNHEY and CDR2 SMNVEV come from the germline V gene (reference sequence). CDR3 size: 15 residues. The CDR3 DNA sequence: TGTGCCAGCAGTTTATTTGGGCCCGCCGGCACTGAAGCTTTCTTT. Residues: CASSLFGPAGTEAFF.

V and J are TRBV10-1 and TRBJ1-2; D gene unclear. The CDR3 runs 15 residues. Trimming took off 6 bases at V and 4 bases at J, with 18 bases between the two ends. CDR1 WNHNN and CDR2 SYGVQD come from the germline V gene (reference sequence). CDR3 in amino acids: CASSTEPHGIYGYTF. CDR3 DNA sequence: TGCGCCAGCAGCACTGAGCCCCACGGGATCTATGGCTACACCTTC.

This chain joins TRBV15 and TRBJ2-5; D may be TRBD1 or TRBD2 (6 bases each). This CDR3 is 15 amino acids long. V dropped 5 bases and J dropped 9 bases, with 22 bases sitting between them. Germline V gene data show CDR1 as LNHNV and CDR2 as YYDKDF (reference sequence). The DNA for the CDR3 is TGTGCCACCAGCTCTAGAGGGGGGCCACTCACCGCCCAGTACTTC. This translates into CATSSRGGPLTAQYF.

CDR3 amino acids: CASSTVPDEQFF. The CDR3 DNA reads as TGCGCCAGCAGCACAGTACCGGATGAGCAGTTCTTC. The genes are TRBV5-1 and TRBJ2-1; D not resolved. Per the germline V gene, CDR1 is SGHRS and CDR2 is YFSETQ. The CDR3 has 12 residues. V gave up 4 bases and J gave up 8 bases, with 10 bases separating them.